The 30 T cell receptor beta chains listed next were all sequenced from one sample in a study of blood T cell repertoires in COVID-19. TCRdb keeps only in-frame clones here, not all; method: immunoSEQ multiplex PCR. The profile shows over 200,000 clones, 80% to 90% of them singletons. Material for sequencing was PBMCs or T cells enriched from blood (not recorded which). These TCRs come from a woman in her fifties or sixties who had recovered from COVID-19.

The chain links TRBV27 to TRBJ2-5; the D gene is possibly TRBD1 (5 bases). With 1 base removed from V and 4 bases from J, the gap between germline ends came to 10 bases. This CDR3 contains 14 residues. From germline, CDR1 is MNHEY and CDR2 SMNVEV (reference sequence). The CDR3 protein is CASSLFSGSETQYF. The CDR3 region has the DNA TGTGCCAGCAGTTTATTTTCAGGGTCAGAGACCCAGTACTTC.

The chain combines TRBV28 with TRBJ1-3, with unresolved D. CDR3 length equals 16 residues. Germline assignment: CDR1 MDHEN and CDR2 SYDVKM. Trimming left V 3 bases short and J 4 bases short, with 16 bases between. The DNA of the CDR3 is TGTGCCAGCAGTTTGAGGGAGGCGTTTCGAGGAAACACCATATATTTT. This gives the protein CASSLREAFRGNTIYF.

On this clone: The junction departs from germline at one end; a sequencing error may be responsible. The chain carries TRBV2 and TRBJ1-1, with 8 positions matching TRBD1. The germline CDR1 and CDR2 sequences are SNHLY and FYNNEI. The CDR3 is made up of 15 amino acids. DNA of the CDR3: TGTGGCAGCAGATACAGGACAGGGCTGAACACTGAAGCTTTCTTT. Translation: CGSRYRTGLNTEAFF.

V usage is TRBV6-5 and J usage is TRBJ2-2; 8 positions match TRBD1. The trim removed 6 bases at V and 4 bases at J, leaving 7 bases unmatched. CDR3 length: 15 residues. Germline V gene data show CDR1 as MNHEY and CDR2 as SVGAGI. In DNA, the CDR3 is TGTGCCAGCAGCCCGAGGACAGGGTTCACCGGGGAGCTGTTTTTT. Translating gives CASSPRTGFTGELFF.

The V call is TRBV28, the J call TRBJ1-6, with 9 positions matching TRBD1. Trimming removed 7 bases from V and 10 bases from J; junction bases left unmatched: 14. Germline loops: CDR1 MDHEN, CDR2 SYDVKM. The CDR3 consists of 16 residues. The DNA for the CDR3 is TGTGCCAGCACCGGGACAGGGTCGGGGACATGGTCACCCCTCCACTTT. Its translation is CASTGTGSGTWSPLHF.

The chain is built from TRBV3-1 (or the pseudogene TRBV3-2) and TRBJ2-7; D remains ambiguous. This CDR3 has 14 residues. V was trimmed by 4 bases and J by 1 base, leaving 11 bases between them. Germline V lookup: CDR1 LGHDT, CDR2 YNNKEL (reference sequence). The CDR3 DNA sequence: TGTGCCAGCAGCCGATTACCAGATTCCTACGAGCAGTACTTC. Translating it yields CASSRLPDSYEQYF.

The chain has TRBV5-6 and TRBJ2-7; tentatively, D is TRBD2 (6 bases). CDR1 and CDR2 (germline): SGHDT, YYEEEE. This CDR3 is built from 16 residues. The V end was cut by 2 bases, the J end by 7 bases, with 22 bases between. The CDR3 DNA reads as TGTGCCAGCAGCTTATGGGGCGGGATTAGGTCTGTAGAGCAGTACTTC. As protein: CASSLWGGIRSVEQYF.

The chain has TRBV3-1 (or the pseudogene TRBV3-2) and TRBJ2-7, with D possibly being TRBD1 (5 bases). The CDR3 has 14 residues. Trimming took 3 bases from V and 9 from J, leaving 18 bases between them. Germline V gene data show CDR1 as LGHDT and CDR2 as YNNKEL (reference sequence). The CDR3 spells CASSQGLVPDGQYF. CDR3 sequence (DNA): TGTGCCAGCAGCCAGGGGCTGGTCCCCGACGGGCAGTACTTC.

Written as DNA, the CDR3 is TGTGCCAGCAGTACGACTAGCGGGAGGAACGAGCAGTACTTC. It encodes CASSTTSGRNEQYF. The V call is TRBV6-5, the J call TRBJ2-7, with TRBD2 matching over 13 bases. V was pared by 5 bases and J by 5 bases, with 3 bases of the junction left unmatched. The length of the CDR3 is 14 residues. Germline CDR1 is MNHEY and CDR2 is SVGAGI.

In nucleotides, the CDR3 is TGTGCCAGTCGGTTCGGAGCACTCGATCAGCCCCAGCATTTT. It yields the protein CASRFGALDQPQHF. The chain couples TRBV19 to TRBJ1-5, with no clear D. Deletions cut 8 bases from V and 5 bases from J, with 16 bases between. Germline V lookup: CDR1 LNHDA, CDR2 SQIVND (reference sequence). There are 14 residues in the CDR3.

The chain combines TRBV11-3 with TRBJ2-2; D gene ambiguous. Trimming left V 1 base short and J 5 bases short, with 8 bases between. The CDR3 extends over 14 amino acids. CDR1 is SGHNT and CDR2 is YENEEA in the germline V gene. CDR3 in amino acids: CASSLAWATGELFF. The CDR3 DNA follows: TGTGCCAGCAGCTTAGCCTGGGCTACCGGGGAGCTGTTTTTT.

The chain is built from TRBV5-1 and TRBJ2-3; D is unresolved. The germline CDR1 and CDR2 sequences are SGHRS and YFSETQ. V shed 1 base and J shed 0 bases, with 12 bases lying between them. This CDR3 has 16 amino acids. In DNA form, the CDR3 reads TGCGCCAGCAGCTTGTTGGCAAAAAGAAGCACAGATACGCAGTATTTT. Residues: CASSLLAKRSTDTQYF.

This clone was observed once. J is TRBJ2-1 and V is TRBV3-1 (or the pseudogene TRBV3-2), with unresolved D. Trimming shortened V by 1 base and J by 2 bases, and 9 bases separated the two germline ends. This CDR3 is built from 15 residues. The V gene's germline CDR1 is LGHDT and CDR2 YNNKEL (reference sequence). The CDR3 is CASSQGGLAYNEQFF. DNA of the CDR3: TGTGCCAGCAGCCAAGGCGGATTGGCCTACAATGAGCAGTTCTTC.

The chain employs TRBV2 and TRBJ1-5; D gene uncertain. CDR3 length equals 17 residues. Trimming pared 1 base from V and 1 base from J, leaving 14 bases between. CDR1 and CDR2 (germline): SNHLY, FYNNEI. The CDR3 region is CASSEGGLTYSNQPQHF. CDR3 nucleotides: TGTGCCAGCAGTGAAGGAGGTCTAACATACAGCAATCAGCCCCAGCATTTT.

The V and J genes are TRBV5-1 and TRBJ1-4; 9 positions match TRBD1. The CDR3 consists of 15 residues. CDR1 and CDR2 (germline): SGHRS, YFSETQ. The trim removed 3 bases at V and 2 bases at J, leaving 2 bases unmatched. The CDR3 sequence: CASSWGQGTNEKLFF. CDR3 bases: TGCGCCAGCAGCTGGGGACAGGGTACTAATGAAAAACTGTTTTTT.

The chain carries TRBV5-8 and TRBJ1-4; D perhaps matches TRBD1 (6 bases). The CDR3 totals 15 residues. In germline, CDR1 is SGHTS, CDR2 YDEGEE. V dropped 4 bases and J dropped 5 bases, with 15 bases sitting between them. CDR3: CASSGPGQSNEKLFF. DNA for the CDR3: TGTGCCAGCAGCGGGCCGGGACAAAGCAATGAAAAACTGTTTTTT.

The chain carries TRBV19 and TRBJ1-5; tentative D call: TRBD1 (5 bases). Germline CDR1 reads LNHDA; CDR2 reads SQIVND (reference sequence). V was cut by 4 bases and J by 0 bases, with 7 bases left in between. The CDR3 has 14 residues. The DNA of the CDR3 is TGTGCCAGTAGTAACGGGGGTAGCAATCAGCCCCAGCATTTT. Translated: CASSNGGSNQPQHF. The variable domain in full, completed from reference TRBV19 and TRBJ1-5, reads DGGITQSPKYLFRKEGQNVTLSCEQNLNHDAMYWYRQDPGQGLRLIYYSQIVNDFQKGDIAEGYSVSREKKESFPLTVTSAQKNPTAFYLCASSNGGSNQPQHFGDGTRLSIL.

This clone was observed a few times. The V call is TRBV25-1, the J call TRBJ1-1; 8 positions match TRBD1. Unmatched junction bases numbered 8, after V lost 7 bases and J lost 1 base. CDR1 and CDR2 from the germline V gene are MGHDK and SYGVNS. The CDR3 consists of 15 residues. This CDR3 reads CASNRAGTGNTEAFF. The CDR3 nucleotides read TGTGCCAGCAACCGAGCCGGGACAGGGAACACTGAAGCTTTCTTT.

The chain recombines TRBV11-2 with TRBJ2-1; TRBD2 is a possible D gene (5 bases). Per the germline V gene, CDR1 is SGHAT and CDR2 is FQNNGV. Trimming pared 0 bases from V and 10 bases from J, leaving 13 bases between. The CDR3 loop spans 14 amino acids. Here the CDR3 DNA reads TGTGCCAGCAGCTTAGAATATACGGGCGGGGAGCAGTTCTTC. The encoded protein is CASSLEYTGGEQFF.

This chain links TRBV28 with TRBJ2-3; 8 bases fit TRBD2. The CDR3 extends over 16 amino acids. Germline CDR1 MDHEN, CDR2 SYDVKM. V lost 6 bases and J lost 0; bases outside the gene matches: 8. The CDR3 sequence: CASSPGIAGSTDTQYF. The CDR3 DNA is TGTGCCAGCAGCCCAGGTATAGCGGGGAGCACAGATACGCAGTATTTT.

The chain links TRBV7-8 to TRBJ2-5; 11 positions agree with TRBD1. The CDR3 has 15 residues. V was pared by 5 bases and J by 4 bases, with 6 bases of the junction left unmatched. Germline loops: CDR1 SGHVS, CDR2 FQNEAQ. CDR3 region: CASSQDRGPSETQYF. CDR3 bases: TGTGCCAGCAGCCAGGACAGGGGGCCGTCAGAGACCCAGTACTTC.

This clone was counted once. The chain carries TRBV6-5 and TRBJ2-1; 9 bases map to TRBD1. The J segment lost 5 bases and the V segment lost 6 bases, leaving 8 bases of the junction unmatched. The germline gives CDR1 MNHEY, CDR2 SVGAGI. The CDR3 has 15 amino acids. The CDR3 DNA reads as TGTGCCAGCAGGCGTTCGGGACAGGGAGACAATGAGCAGTTCTTC. Residues: CASRRSGQGDNEQFF.

The chain recombines TRBV7-9 with TRBJ2-7; D is ambiguous. This CDR3 contains 14 residues. Deletions cut 1 base from V and 0 bases from J, with 7 bases between. Germline CDR1 is SEHNR and CDR2 is FQNEAQ (reference sequence). CDR3: CASSLGRASYEQYF. DNA for the CDR3: TGTGCCAGCAGCTTAGGTCGCGCCTCCTACGAGCAGTACTTC.

The V gene is TRBV28, the J gene TRBJ2-3, with 10 positions matching TRBD1. Trimming cost V 3 bases and J 3 bases; bases outside gene matches: 3. The CDR3 extends over 15 amino acids. Per the germline V gene, CDR1 is MDHEN and CDR2 is SYDVKM. This CDR3 is CASSFLGQGTDTQYF. CDR3 DNA: TGTGCCAGCAGTTTCTTGGGACAGGGGACAGATACGCAGTATTTT.

The rearrangement links TRBV11-2 to TRBJ2-1, with 7 bases matching TRBD2. CDR3 length equals 17 residues. The V gene's germline CDR1 is SGHAT and CDR2 FQNNGV. Germline trimming cut 4 bases from V and 8 bases from J; bases unmatched to any gene: 17. The CDR3 DNA follows: TGTGCCAGCAGCTCGGTGAGGCGGGAGCTTACAATGGATGAGCAGTTCTTC. Translation gives CASSSVRRELTMDEQFF. The complete variable domain, with remaining parts taken from reference TRBV11-2 and TRBJ2-1, reads EAGVAQSPRYKIIEKRQSVAFWCNPISGHATLYWYQQILGQGPKLLIQFQNNGVVDDSQLPKDRFSAERLKGVDSTLKIQPAKLEDSAVYLCASSSVRRELTMDEQFFGPGTRLTVL.

This clone has just one count. V is TRBV11-3 and J is TRBJ2-2; TRBD2 agrees at 8 bases. This CDR3 spans 14 amino acids. V was clipped by 4 bases and J by 5 bases; unmatched bases: 3. In germline, CDR1 is SGHNT, CDR2 YENEEA. The CDR3 bases are TGTGCCAGCAGCTCAGGACTAGCTACCGGGGAGCTGTTTTTT. Translating it yields CASSSGLATGELFF.

The V call is TRBV5-6, the J call TRBJ2-7, with 8 nucleotides matching TRBD2. Germline lookup yields CDR1 SGHDT and CDR2 YYEEEE. V lost 4 bases to trimming and J lost 4 bases; unmatched junction nucleotides: 10. This CDR3 spans 15 amino acids. CDR3 nucleotide sequence: TGTGCCAGCAGCCTCACCGGGACTAGGTCTTACGAGCAGTACTTC. The encoded protein is CASSLTGTRSYEQYF.

J is TRBJ1-2 and V is TRBV27, with 7 nucleotides matching TRBD1. V lost 8 bases and J lost 4; bases outside the gene matches: 7. CDR3 length equals 13 residues. Germline V gene sequence: CDR1 MNHEY, CDR2 SMNVEV (reference sequence). The CDR3 loop reads CASGYRGSYGYTF. The CDR3 nucleotides are TGTGCCAGCGGTTACAGGGGAAGCTATGGCTACACCTTC.

V is TRBV6-5 and J is TRBJ1-2; D unclear. Germline assignment: CDR1 MNHEY and CDR2 SVGAGI. The V and J ends lost 5 bases and 4 bases respectively, with 17 bases between them. CDR3 length equals 15 residues. The CDR3 DNA sequence: TGTGCCAGCAGTCCCACCGGGGAATCTGGCTATGGCTACACCTTC. It codes for CASSPTGESGYGYTF.

This clone appeared once. The chain employs TRBV5-1 and TRBJ2-2; 9 bases align to TRBD1. Trimming took 5 bases from V and 2 from J; bases not matched to a gene: 1. CDR3 size: 14 residues. CDR1 and CDR2 (germline): SGHRS, YFSETQ. For the CDR3, the DNA is TGCGCCAGCAGGGACAGGGGTAACACCGGGGAGCTGTTTTTT. Translation: CASRDRGNTGELFF.